This T cell receptor (beta chain) was identified in a study of identical twins. Findings and limits, study-wide: Fewer insertions were carried by abundant cord blood beta clonotypes, but none was seen in memory repertoires. Monozygotic twins shared more out-of-frame TCR alpha than recombination models predicted.

A universal primer binding site was introduced by template switching. The final cDNA contained unique molecular identifiers. TCRdb passed the 5' RACE reads through MiXCR, listing each CDR3 protein once. The table records 400,000 or so distinct CDR3 sequences, 9% of them present only once. Many counts were recorded for this clonotype. What it recognizes is unknown. This CDR3 spans 17 amino acids. The germline V gene has CDR1 SGHRS and CDR2 YFSETQ. V lost 4 bases, J lost 3 bases, and 20 bases lay in between. The donors were all healthy and Caucasian. This chain connects TRBV5-1 to TRBJ1-3; D might be TRBD1 (6 bases). This sequence was found in a woman aged 50 to 65 in good health. Sequencing input: naive T cells sorted from blood. DNA for the CDR3: TGCGCCAGCAGCCCCGACCCGATGGGGGCGATTGGAAACACCATATATTTT. Protein product: CASSPDPMGAIGNTIYF. The full variable domain, rest sourced from reference TRBV5-1 and TRBJ1-3, is KAGVTQTPRYLIKTRGQQVTLSCSPISGHRSVSWYQQTPGQGLQFLFEYFSETQRNKGNFPGRFSGRQFSNSRSEMNVSTLELGDSALYLCASSPDPMGAIGNTIYFGEGSWLTVV.